The next 18 T cell receptor beta chains were all read from a single sample in a study of T cells in Graves' hyperthyroidism and ophthalmopathy. The source material, RNA transcripts, was used to amplify TCR beta CDR3 regions. Using the HTBI primer set, a first-round RT-PCR was run on the TCR CDR3. TCRdb re-analysed the multiplex PCR reads in MiXCR, keeping a single row per CDR3 protein. Among approximately 360,000 distinct CDR3 sequences listed, approximately 15% were seen once. The source material was blood. Source of these receptors: a woman younger than 30 with Graves' hyperthyroidism that later progressed to Graves' ophthalmopathy.

The V and J genes are TRBV7-8 and TRBJ1-6, with D unresolved. The ends were cut back, 5 bases at V and 4 bases at J, with 18 bases in the middle. The CDR3 length is 17 residues. Looked up from germline, CDR1 is SGHVS and CDR2 is FQNEAQ. The CDR3 loop is CASSPSRGNPYNSPLHF. The CDR3 nucleotides are TGTGCCAGCAGCCCGTCTCGGGGTAACCCGTATAATTCACCCCTCCACTTT.

This clonotype was observed many times. V is TRBV5-5 and J is TRBJ2-7, with 9 bases aligning to TRBD2. The germline V gene encodes CDR1 SGHKS and CDR2 YYEKEE (reference sequence). CDR3 size: 15 residues. Trimming cost V 4 bases and J 3 bases; bases outside gene matches: 8. This CDR3 is CASSLFSGRGYEQYF. The CDR3 DNA follows: TGTGCCAGCAGCCTATTTAGCGGGAGAGGCTACGAGCAGTACTTC.

This clonotype was seen many times. This chain uses TRBV28 with TRBJ2-1, with 8 bases that match TRBD1. The CDR3 sequence is 12 residues long. The germline V gene encodes CDR1 MDHEN and CDR2 SYDVKM. Trimming at V came to 4 bases and at J to 12 bases, leaving 5 bases not matched to a gene. The CDR3 protein is CASSSTGVRQFF. CDR3 DNA: TGTGCCAGCAGTTCGACAGGGGTTCGGCAGTTCTTC.

The chain uses TRBV27 and TRBJ2-7, with 10 nucleotides matching TRBD1. Trimming removed 0 bases from V and 4 bases from J; junction bases left unmatched: 12. CDR1 is MNHEY and CDR2 is SMNVEV in the germline V gene (reference sequence). This CDR3 has 18 residues. The CDR3 is CASSLSHYRDRGCYEQYF. The CDR3, as DNA: TGTGCCAGCAGTTTATCCCATTACAGGGACAGGGGTTGTTACGAGCAGTACTTC.

This clonotype has just one count. The rearrangement joins TRBV5-5 to TRBJ1-1; TRBD1 is a possible D gene (5 bases). CDR3 length: 16 residues. Germline V CDR1 and CDR2: SGHKS, YYEKEE (reference sequence). The V end lost 0 bases, the J end lost 0 bases, and 12 bases lay between the germline ends. CDR3 sequence: CASSLGGPLLNTEAFF. CDR3 sequence (DNA): TGTGCCAGCAGCTTGGGGGGACCACTTTTGAACACTGAAGCTTTCTTT.

This clonotype was observed many times. The genes are TRBV20-1 and TRBJ2-5; a weak D match, TRBD2 (6 bases). Germline assignment: CDR1 DFQATT and CDR2 SNEGSKA (reference sequence). CDR3 size: 13 residues. Between the trimmed V and J ends, which lost 1 base and 4 bases, there was a span of 10 bases. The CDR3 loop is CSARAPAGETQYF. The DNA of the CDR3 is TGCAGTGCTAGAGCTCCAGCGGGAGAGACCCAGTACTTC.

In this sample, this clonotype turned up a few times. The J gene is TRBJ2-7, the V gene TRBV4-2; a weak D match, TRBD1 (7 bases). The CDR3 has 17 amino acids. Germline V CDR1 and CDR2: LGHNA, YNFKEQ. V was clipped by 0 bases and J by 5 bases, with 20 bases between them. The CDR3 DNA follows: TGTGCCAGCAGCCAAGATCAGGGGGGTTTTATCTTGGACGAGCAGTACTTC. It is translated as CASSQDQGGFILDEQYF.

This chain links TRBV16 with TRBJ2-3; D is perhaps TRBD2 (6 bases). Germline V lookup: CDR1 KGHSY, CDR2 FQNENV. V was cut by 0 bases and J by 2 bases, with 15 bases left in between. This CDR3 has 17 residues. The DNA of the CDR3 is TGTGCCAGCAGCCAATCGGGCTTAGCGGACTACACAGATACGCAGTATTTT. As protein: CASSQSGLADYTDTQYF.

This clonotype was recorded at least ten times. V gene TRBV6-1 combines with J gene TRBJ2-1; TRBD2 matches 8 bases. Germline-derived CDR1 and CDR2 are MNHNS and SASEGT. This CDR3 spans 15 amino acids. V lost 3 bases to trimming and J lost 7 bases; unmatched junction nucleotides: 8. CDR3 coding DNA: TGTGCCAGCAGTGAGGTAGCGGGAAGATCGAATGAGCAGTTCTTC. It encodes CASSEVAGRSNEQFF.

The chain is built from TRBV28 and TRBJ1-5; D unresolved. CDR1 MDHEN and CDR2 SYDVKM come from the germline V gene. The CDR3 length is 12 residues. Between the trimmed V and J ends, which lost 6 bases and 6 bases, there was a span of 9 bases. The CDR3 loop reads CASSPGSQPQHF. CDR3 coding DNA: TGTGCCAGCAGCCCCGGGAGTCAGCCCCAGCATTTT. Full variable domain (rest looked up from reference TRBV28 and TRBJ1-5): DVKVTQSSRYLVKRTGEKVFLECVQDMDHENMFWYRQDPGLGLRLIYFSYDVKMKEKGDIPEGYSVSREKKERFSLILESASTNQTSMYLCASSPGSQPQHFGDGTRLSIL.

This clonotype was seen a handful of times. The chain employs TRBV4-1 and TRBJ1-1; D is unclear. Per germline, CDR1 MGHRA and CDR2 YSYEKL. V lost 2 bases, J lost 6 bases, and 19 bases lay in between. The CDR3 contains 16 residues. CDR3 sequence reads: CASSQSRAGSKAEAFF. CDR3 nucleotides: TGCGCCAGCAGCCAATCTAGAGCGGGTTCGAAGGCTGAAGCTTTCTTT.

Turning to this clonotype: It may be a read error: a sequence one base away is much more abundant. The chain recombines TRBV7-2 with TRBJ1-2; 10 bases agree with TRBD1. The V gene end was trimmed by 7 bases and the J gene end by 7 bases; junction bases not matched to a gene: 12. The CDR3 sequence is 15 residues long. Germline CDR1 is SGHTA and CDR2 is FQGNSA. The CDR3 reads CASNLHPRDRGGYTF. Written as DNA, the CDR3 is TGTGCCAGCAACCTCCACCCCCGGGACAGGGGTGGCTACACCTTC.

This clonotype has at least ten counts. This chain links TRBV7-9 with TRBJ2-7; 9 nucleotides match TRBD2. This CDR3 comprises 16 residues. V dropped 1 base and J dropped 6; count of bases not matched to a gene: 10. Germline assignment: CDR1 SEHNR and CDR2 FQNEAQ (reference sequence). Here the CDR3 reads CASSLGVSGSLGEQYF. Here the CDR3 DNA reads TGTGCCAGCAGCTTAGGAGTTAGCGGGAGTTTGGGCGAGCAGTACTTC.

The chain joins TRBV19 to TRBJ2-7; 9 bases are shared with TRBD1. CDR3 length equals 13 residues. J gave up 5 bases and V 5 bases, and 4 bases lay outside the gene matches. Looked up from germline, CDR1 is LNHDA and CDR2 is SQIVND (reference sequence). The chain's CDR3 is CASSSQGAHEQYF. CDR3 sequence (DNA): TGTGCCAGTAGTTCACAGGGGGCGCACGAGCAGTACTTC.

The chain uses TRBV27 and TRBJ2-3; TRBD2 is a possible D gene (5 bases). V was shortened by 3 bases and J by 2 bases, with 18 bases between the two germline ends. The CDR3 is 17 residues long. Germline-derived CDR1 and CDR2 are MNHEY and SMNVEV (reference sequence). The CDR3 protein is CASSFFSGGLLTDTQYF. CDR3 in DNA: TGTGCCAGCAGTTTTTTTTCTGGAGGCCTACTCACAGATACGCAGTATTTT.

This clonotype has only a few counts. This chain connects TRBV25-1 to TRBJ1-4; D not certain. This CDR3 has 15 residues. Trimming took 1 base from V and 6 from J, leaving 12 bases between them. In germline, CDR1 is MGHDK, CDR2 SYGVNS. CDR3 sequence reads: CASSESAVRDEKLFF. DNA for the CDR3: TGTGCCAGCAGTGAATCGGCAGTTCGAGATGAAAAACTGTTTTTT.

This clonotype is a singleton in its sample. This chain connects TRBV7-2 to TRBJ2-7; 12 bases line up with TRBD2. Germline-derived CDR1 and CDR2 are SGHTA and FQGNSA. The CDR3 has 13 residues. The trim removed 10 bases at V and 7 bases at J, leaving 8 bases unmatched. CDR3 in DNA: TGTGCCACTGGGACTAGCGGGTTGAATGAGCAGTACTTC. Its protein product is CATGTSGLNEQYF.

The V and J genes are TRBV7-9 and TRBJ2-3; 8 bases agree with TRBD2. V shed 3 bases and J 3 bases; nucleotides not matched to a gene: 5. This CDR3 spans 15 amino acids. The germline V gene has CDR1 SEHNR and CDR2 FQNEAQ (reference sequence). The DNA for the CDR3 is TGTGCCAGCAGCTTCATCAGCGGGAGTACAGATACGCAGTATTTT. Its translation is CASSFISGSTDTQYF.